Listed here are 30 T cell receptor beta chains from one sample, sequenced in a study of identical twins (TCRdb year 2016). Libraries were constructed by 5' RACE. Sequencing used an Illumina HiSeq 2000. The public sequencing data were trimmed at Q25 with fastp and processed into clonotypes with MiXCR by TCRdb, which kept only in-frame beta chains. Each CDR3 protein appears once, grouped with its most common genes and DNA. The sample yields 230,000 or so distinct CDR3 sequences; about 8.9% were counted once. 2.5% to 3.5% of the sample rests with the top ten. The same sample was also used in a study of yellow fever vaccine responses in identical twins.

Sequenced material: CD8+ T cells sorted from blood. The receptors originated from a young woman in good health.

The chain joins TRBV19 to TRBJ2-1, with 8 bases identical to TRBD1. Trimming at V came to 1 base and at J to 6 bases, leaving 2 bases not matched to a gene. Germline loops: CDR1 LNHDA, CDR2 SQIVND (reference sequence). The CDR3 has 14 amino acids. CDR3 in amino acids: CASSIGTGINEQFF. DNA for the CDR3: TGTGCCAGTAGTATAGGGACAGGGATCAATGAGCAGTTCTTC.

This clonotype showed up just a few times. The CDR3 here is CASSFRQGNQPQHF. Written as DNA, the CDR3 is TGTGCCAGCAGCTTTCGACAGGGCAATCAGCCCCAGCATTTT. The chain links TRBV5-8 to TRBJ1-5; TRBD1 might be the D (6 bases). V was trimmed by 2 bases and J by 2 bases, leaving 8 bases between them. CDR3 length: 14 residues. Germline values: CDR1 SGHTS, CDR2 YDEGEE.

The V and J genes are TRBV6-2 or TRBV6-3 and TRBJ2-7, with D unclear. Germline assignment: CDR1 MNHEY and CDR2 SVGEGT. The CDR3 runs 12 residues. The V and J ends lost 8 bases and 3 bases respectively, with 11 bases between them. The CDR3 is CASLASLYEQYF. The CDR3 region has the DNA TGTGCCAGCTTGGCCAGCCTCTACGAGCAGTACTTC.

This clonotype was seen ten or more times. This chain connects TRBV7-8 to TRBJ2-5; 8 bases agree with TRBD1. Germline CDR1 reads SGHVS; CDR2 reads FQNEAQ. The CDR3 is made up of 16 amino acids. The junction had 8 bases not matched to a gene; V was cut back by 0 bases and J by 5 bases. The CDR3 reads CASSLALRQGHETQYF. The CDR3 nucleotides are TGTGCCAGCAGCTTAGCGCTGAGACAGGGGCACGAGACCCAGTACTTC.

This clonotype has just a few counts. V is TRBV6-1 and J is TRBJ2-1; D is possibly TRBD1 (6 bases). The CDR3 covers 15 residues. V lost 2 bases and J lost 4, with 12 bases in between. Germline CDR1 MNHNS, CDR2 SASEGT. CDR3 region: CASSETYGQYNEQFF. DNA for the CDR3: TGTGCCAGCAGTGAAACTTACGGACAGTACAATGAGCAGTTCTTC.

This clonotype showed up just a few times. The chain has TRBV27 and TRBJ2-1; TRBD2 agrees at 7 bases. This CDR3 region has 15 residues. The ends lost 7 bases at V and 0 bases at J; junction bases unmatched: 6. CDR1 is MNHEY, CDR2 SMNVEV, per germline (reference sequence). In nucleotides, the CDR3 is TGTGCCAGCAAGACGGGAGGAGGCTCCTACAATGAGCAGTTCTTC. Translating it yields CASKTGGGSYNEQFF.

V gene TRBV7-2 combines with J gene TRBJ2-3; TRBD2 might be the D (5 bases). V was trimmed by 0 bases and J by 2 bases, leaving 12 bases between them. The CDR3 totals 16 residues. Per the germline V gene, CDR1 is SGHTA and CDR2 is FQGNSA. In DNA form, the CDR3 reads TGTGCCAGCAGCTTAGCGGGCGTAGGACTCACAGATACGCAGTATTTT. Its translation is CASSLAGVGLTDTQYF.

A few counts support this clonotype. The rearrangement joins TRBV6-2 or TRBV6-3 to TRBJ2-1; 7 positions agree with TRBD2. Per germline, CDR1 MNHEY and CDR2 SVGEGT. This CDR3 contains 12 residues. After removal of 5 bases from V and 10 bases from J, the junction contained 5 bases not matched to a gene. In DNA, the CDR3 is TGTGCCAGCAGTCCAACTAGCGACGAGCAGTTCTTC. It encodes CASSPTSDEQFF.

V and J are TRBV10-1 and TRBJ2-2; D unclear. V was pared by 2 bases and J by 6 bases, with 10 bases between. CDR3 length: 14 residues. CDR1 is WNHNN and CDR2 is SYGVQD in the germline V gene (reference sequence). CDR3 protein: CASSEGYGAGELFF. The DNA of the CDR3 is TGCGCCAGCAGTGAGGGGTACGGCGCCGGGGAGCTGTTTTTT.

The chain uses TRBV2 and TRBJ2-7, with a tentative D call TRBD1 (6 bases). Trimming removed 5 bases from V and 2 bases from J, with 16 bases in between. Germline V gene lookup returns CDR1 SNHLY and CDR2 FYNNEI. The CDR3 is 15 residues long. The CDR3, as DNA: TGTGCCAGCAGTCTTCCCTGGACAGTGGCCTACGAGCAGTACTTC. Amino acids: CASSLPWTVAYEQYF.

This clonotype has at least ten counts. The gene calls are TRBV7-9 and TRBJ1-1; D ambiguous. The V end was cut by 5 bases, the J end by 1 base, with 8 bases between. The germline gives CDR1 SEHNR, CDR2 FQNEAQ (reference sequence). The CDR3 extends over 13 amino acids. This CDR3 is CASSQDGNTEAFF. CDR3 bases: TGTGCCAGCAGCCAGGACGGGAACACTGAAGCTTTCTTT.

In its sample, this clonotype was seen many times. CDR3 loop: CASLPLDQKPNEKLFF. In DNA, the CDR3 is TGTGCCAGCCTCCCGCTGGATCAGAAACCTAATGAAAAACTGTTTTTT. V is TRBV28 and J is TRBJ1-4; D gene ambiguous. Trimming left V 8 bases short and J 3 bases short, with 19 bases between. CDR1 is MDHEN and CDR2 is SYDVKM in the germline V gene. The CDR3 runs to 16 residues. Complete variable domain (other parts from reference TRBV28 and TRBJ1-4): DVKVTQSSRYLVKRTGEKVFLECVQDMDHENMFWYRQDPGLGLRLIYFSYDVKMKEKGDIPEGYSVSREKKERFSLILESASTNQTSMYLCASLPLDQKPNEKLFFGSGTQLSVL.

CDR3 coding DNA: TGTGCCACCAGCGCTGTCCTGGGAATAGGGGAGACCCAGTACTTC. This sequence encodes CATSAVLGIGETQYF. The rearrangement links TRBV15 to TRBJ2-5; D unclear. V lost 5 bases to trimming and J lost 5 bases, with 18 bases between them. Germline CDR1 reads LNHNV; CDR2 reads YYDKDF (reference sequence). The CDR3 runs to 15 residues. The entire variable domain, with the rest obtained from reference TRBV15 and TRBJ2-5, is as follows: DAMVIQNPRYQVTQFGKPVTLSCSQTLNHNVMYWYQQKSSQAPKLLFHYYDKDFNNEADTPDNFQSRRPNTSFCFLDIRSPGLGDTAMYLCATSAVLGIGETQYFGPGTRLLVL.

V usage is TRBV5-6 and J usage is TRBJ2-7; D ambiguous. The V gene lost 3 bases and the J gene lost 5 bases, with 9 bases spanning the gap. Germline V gene data show CDR1 as SGHDT and CDR2 as YYEEEE. There are 12 residues in the CDR3. This chain's CDR3 is CASSSGINEQYF. As DNA, the CDR3 is TGTGCCAGCAGCTCTGGGATCAACGAGCAGTACTTC. Looking up the rest from reference TRBV5-6 and TRBJ2-7 gives the full variable domain: DAGVTQSPTHLIKTRGQQVTLRCSPKSGHDTVSWYQQALGQGPQFIFQYYEEEERQRGNFPDRFSGHQFPNYSSELNVNALLLGDSALYLCASSSGINEQYFGPGTRLTVT.

The rearrangement uses TRBV11-2 and TRBJ2-3; 7 bases are a match to TRBD1. V shed 3 bases, J shed 0 bases, and the junction held 3 bases outside the gene matches. Germline lookup yields CDR1 SGHAT and CDR2 FQNNGV. This CDR3 spans 15 amino acids. CDR3 loop: CASSFGTVSTDTQYF. The CDR3 DNA sequence: TGTGCCAGCAGCTTTGGGACAGTGAGCACAGATACGCAGTATTTT.

In its sample, this clonotype was seen a few times. The chain joins TRBV19 to TRBJ1-1; D gene unclear. Germline V lookup: CDR1 LNHDA, CDR2 SQIVND (reference sequence). V lost 7 bases, J lost 3 bases, and 15 bases lay in between. The CDR3 spans 14 residues. Here the CDR3 DNA reads TGTGCCAGTAACCCCGCAGCGGGAGACACTGAAGCTTTCTTT. Protein: CASNPAAGDTEAFF. Together with reference TRBV19 and TRBJ1-1, the CDR3 gives the full variable domain: DGGITQSPKYLFRKEGQNVTLSCEQNLNHDAMYWYRQDPGQGLRLIYYSQIVNDFQKGDIAEGYSVSREKKESFPLTVTSAQKNPTAFYLCASNPAAGDTEAFFGQGTRLTVV.

The table lists this clonotype with many counts. The chain carries TRBV12-3 or TRBV12-4 and TRBJ1-2; possible D gene TRBD1, 6 bases. V shed 7 bases and J shed 8 bases, with 17 bases lying between them. The CDR3 covers 13 residues. As DNA, the CDR3 is TGTGCCAGCAACTTGGAAACAGGGAACGGCTACACCTTC. This encodes CASNLETGNGYTF.

The CDR3 loop is CASSLDRIQTYNEQFF. DNA for the CDR3: TGTGCCAGCAGCTTAGATCGTATACAGACCTACAATGAGCAGTTCTTC. The chain has TRBV11-2 and TRBJ2-1; D call uncertain. CDR3 length: 16 residues. Trimming took 0 bases from V and 2 from J, leaving 11 bases between them. Germline V gene lookup returns CDR1 SGHAT and CDR2 FQNNGV.

This clonotype was seen a handful of times. CDR3 DNA: TGTGCCAGCAGTCCCCTACAGGGTGAAGCTTTCTTT. This translates into CASSPLQGEAFF. J is TRBJ1-1 and V is TRBV27; tentatively, D is TRBD1 (6 bases). Germline lookup yields CDR1 MNHEY and CDR2 SMNVEV (reference sequence). V was trimmed by 5 bases and J by 7 bases, leaving 11 bases between them. This CDR3 spans 12 amino acids.

This clonotype was seen at least ten times. V is TRBV4-3 and J is TRBJ2-1, with no clear D. Germline V gene data show CDR1 as LGHNA and CDR2 as YSLEER. The CDR3 loop spans 16 amino acids. V was clipped by 5 bases and J by 4 bases, with 18 bases between them. The CDR3 DNA is TGCGCCAGCAGCTTCAGAGCAGACACCGTTTACAATGAGCAGTTCTTC. This gives the protein CASSFRADTVYNEQFF.

This clonotype was seen a handful of times. The chain combines TRBV10-3 with TRBJ2-5; D perhaps matches TRBD1 (5 bases). From germline, CDR1 is ENHRY and CDR2 SYGVKD. The CDR3 loop spans 14 amino acids. The V end was cut by 2 bases, the J end by 5 bases, with 12 bases between. As DNA, the CDR3 is TGTGCCATCAGTGAGCTCCAGGGTCGGGAGACCCAGTACTTC. It specifies CAISELQGRETQYF.

At least ten counts were recorded for this clonotype. The rearrangement links TRBV6-2 or TRBV6-3 to TRBJ2-7; 9 bases map to TRBD1. Germline CDR1 reads MNHEY; CDR2 reads SVGEGT. This CDR3 spans 16 amino acids. V was clipped by 2 bases and J by 3 bases; unmatched bases: 8. CDR3: CASSYVRQGVLYEQYF. The CDR3, as DNA: TGTGCCAGCAGTTACGTCCGACAGGGGGTCCTCTACGAGCAGTACTTC.

The chain is built from TRBV10-3 and TRBJ2-1; 7 bases align to TRBD1. This CDR3 contains 14 residues. Germline V gene lookup returns CDR1 ENHRY and CDR2 SYGVKD. The V gene end was trimmed by 4 bases and the J gene end by 7 bases; junction bases not matched to a gene: 7. The DNA for the CDR3 is TGTGCCATCAGTGGGATCCAGACAGGGAATGAGCAGTTCTTC. It translates to CAISGIQTGNEQFF.

The rearrangement uses TRBV11-2 and TRBJ2-2; the match to TRBD2 covers 8 bases. Germline lookup yields CDR1 SGHAT and CDR2 FQNNGV. The CDR3 covers 15 residues. Germline trimming cut 1 base from V and 5 bases from J; bases unmatched to any gene: 3. The CDR3 loop is CASSLGGGLTGELFF. CDR3 nucleotide sequence: TGTGCCAGCAGCTTAGGCGGGGGGCTTACCGGGGAGCTGTTTTTT.

This clonotype was recorded a few times. V gene TRBV7-2 combines with J gene TRBJ2-7; TRBD2 matches 12 bases. Germline V gene sequence: CDR1 SGHTA, CDR2 FQGNSA. The CDR3 totals 16 residues. The trim removed 2 bases at V and 4 bases at J, leaving 6 bases unmatched. The CDR3 spells CASSLPTSGSFYEQYF. The CDR3 DNA reads TGTGCCAGCAGCTTACCGACTAGCGGGAGCTTTTACGAGCAGTACTTC.

The DNA for the CDR3 is TGTGCCAGCAGCTTAGCTCAGGACTACGAGCAGTACTTC. Its translation: CASSLAQDYEQYF. V gene TRBV11-2 combines with J gene TRBJ2-7; no clear D gene. V shed 1 base and J shed 3 bases, with 7 bases lying between them. The CDR3 extends over 13 amino acids. Germline V lookup: CDR1 SGHAT, CDR2 FQNNGV.

Ten or more counts support this clonotype. This chain joins TRBV10-3 and TRBJ2-1, with D possibly matching TRBD1 (5 bases). This CDR3 contains 14 residues. The germline V gene encodes CDR1 ENHRY and CDR2 SYGVKD. The V and J ends lost 3 bases and 7 bases respectively, with 13 bases between them. CDR3 nucleotide sequence: TGTGCCATCAGTGACAGGGCTCTGGGGAATGAGCAGTTCTTC. Protein: CAISDRALGNEQFF.

This clonotype came up many times. The chain joins TRBV9 to TRBJ1-4, with TRBD1 matching 9 bases. CDR1 SGDLS and CDR2 YYNGEE come from the germline V gene. There are 15 residues in the CDR3. J gave up 8 bases and V 4 bases, and 9 bases lay outside the gene matches. CDR3 DNA sequence: TGTGCCAGCAGCTTGTCTTCCGGGACAGGGGAAAAACTGTTTTTT. It specifies CASSLSSGTGEKLFF. Looking up the rest from reference TRBV9 and TRBJ1-4 gives the full variable domain: DSGVTQTPKHLITATGQRVTLRCSPRSGDLSVYWYQQSLDQGLQFLIQYYNGEERAKGNILERFSAQQFPDLHSELNLSSLELGDSALYFCASSLSSGTGEKLFFGSGTQLSVL.

This clonotype was seen a handful of times. The J gene is TRBJ2-7, the V gene TRBV7-9, with 9 bases identical to TRBD1. Germline-derived CDR1 and CDR2 are SEHNR and FQNEAQ (reference sequence). V was pared by 3 bases and J by 3 bases, with 9 bases of the junction left unmatched. This CDR3 is built from 16 residues. The CDR3 DNA follows: TGTGCCAGCAGCTTTACAGTGGGACAGGGACGCTACGAGCAGTACTTC. Amino acid sequence: CASSFTVGQGRYEQYF. The whole variable domain, filled in from reference TRBV7-9 and TRBJ2-7, reads DTGVSQNPRHKITKRGQNVTFRCDPISEHNRLYWYRQTLGQGPEFLTYFQNEAQLEKSRLLSDRFSAERPKGSFSTLEIQRTEQGDSAMYLCASSFTVGQGRYEQYFGPGTRLTVT.

This clonotype was observed at least ten times. The chain combines TRBV28 with TRBJ2-1; perhaps TRBD2 as D (5 bases). Germline assignment: CDR1 MDHEN and CDR2 SYDVKM. V was clipped by 2 bases and J by 2 bases, with 13 bases between them. The CDR3 has 16 amino acids. The CDR3 DNA reads as TGTGCCAGCAGTTTAGTAACGACGGGGACCTACAATGAGCAGTTCTTC. Protein product: CASSLVTTGTYNEQFF.